Below, 27 T cell receptor beta chains from the same sample are listed, as sequenced in a study of T-cell memory formation after mild COVID-19 (dated by TCRdb to the early 2020s). The library relied on 5' RACE. Sequencing instrument: Illumina NovaSeq 6000. The public reads were reanalyzed by TCRdb: fastp trimming at Q25, MiXCR alignment, in-frame beta chains only. Entries are consolidated by CDR3 protein sequence, retaining the most common genes and DNA. This sample gives 140,000 or so distinct CDR3 sequences in total; about 19% of them show up just once. The ten largest make up around 2.4% of the sample. The sequenced sample was PBMCs or a T cell subset sorted from them (not recorded which). These receptors originate from an adult woman who had mild COVID-19 (a few samples of this study predate the infection). The sample titles of this study are shuffled in the database, so cell type and time point are left out; the donor was told from shared clones.

This chain joins TRBV5-1 and TRBJ2-7; no firm D call. V shed 6 bases and J shed 4 bases, with 8 bases lying between them. Germline CDR1 is SGHRS and CDR2 is YFSETQ. The CDR3 is 11 residues long. The CDR3 bases are TGCGCCAGCAAAGGTGAATACGAGCAGTACTTC. It yields the protein CASKGEYEQYF.

This clonotype was detected only a few times. The V gene is TRBV5-4, the J gene TRBJ2-7, with a weak D call TRBD1 (6 bases). Trimming removed 0 bases at V and 6 bases at J, with 7 bases between. CDR3 length: 12 residues. Germline lookup yields CDR1 SGHNT and CDR2 YYREEE (reference sequence). In nucleotides, the CDR3 is TGTGCCAGCAGCTTGGCGGACAGCGAGCAGTACTTC. Translated, it gives CASSLADSEQYF. The full variable domain, in which reference TRBV5-4 and TRBJ2-7 provide the parts outside the CDR3, is ETGVTQSPTHLIKTRGQQVTLRCSSQSGHNTVSWYQQALGQGPQFIFQYYREEENGRGNFPPRFSGLQFPNYSSELNVNALELDDSALYLCASSLADSEQYFGPGTRLTVT.

The chain recombines TRBV21-1 with TRBJ1-6; the table names TRBD1, a call not compared with the DNA. TRBV21-1 is a listed pseudogene. The CDR3 has 17 residues. CDR3 DNA: TGTGCCAGCAGCAAGCCCAGGGGACGTGTCCGTAATTCACCCCTCCACTTT. Translating it yields CASSKPRGRVRNSPLHF.

This clonotype was observed a handful of times. The chain recombines TRBV12-3 or TRBV12-4 with TRBJ2-1, with unresolved D. With 5 bases removed from V and 10 bases from J, the gap between germline ends came to 15 bases. The CDR3 consists of 13 residues. CDR3 DNA: TGTGCCAGCAGTCCCAGTTGGGGAAGGGAGCAGTTCTTC. Encoded protein: CASSPSWGREQFF.

The chain is built from TRBV29-1 and TRBJ2-5, with D perhaps matching TRBD2 (6 bases). Looked up from germline, CDR1 is SQVTM and CDR2 is ANQGSEA. This CDR3 is 13 amino acids long. Trimming cost V 4 bases and J 9 bases, with 18 bases left between them. The CDR3 region has the DNA TGCAGCGTTGCAAGGAGACTAGACATCGCCCAGTACTTC. It is translated as CSVARRLDIAQYF.

This clonotype showed up just a few times. V usage is TRBV5-1 and J usage is TRBJ1-2; 7 bases are shared with TRBD1. Germline-derived CDR1 and CDR2 are SGHRS and YFSETQ. This CDR3 contains 14 residues. V trimming: 4 bases; J trimming: 4 bases; junction bases outside the gene matches: 7. The CDR3 coding sequence is TGCGCCAGCAGCCCCGGGACAGACACCTATGGCTACACCTTC. It specifies CASSPGTDTYGYTF. The whole variable domain, filled in from reference TRBV5-1 and TRBJ1-2, reads KAGVTQTPRYLIKTRGQQVTLSCSPISGHRSVSWYQQTPGQGLQFLFEYFSETQRNKGNFPGRFSGRQFSNSRSEMNVSTLELGDSALYLCASSPGTDTYGYTFGSGTRLTVV.

This chain uses TRBV7-3 with TRBJ2-2; D gene uncertain. Germline V gene sequence: CDR1 SGHTA, CDR2 FQGTGA. The CDR3 runs 16 residues. The V end was cut by 2 bases, the J end by 0 bases, with 10 bases between. DNA for the CDR3: TGTGCCAGCAGCTTAGCAGCGTTCGCGAACACCGGGGAGCTGTTTTTT. This translates into CASSLAAFANTGELFF.

This clonotype was seen only a few times. The chain combines TRBV6-1 with TRBJ1-2; D is ambiguous. The CDR3 is 15 residues long. Trimming removed 0 bases from V and 3 bases from J, with 11 bases in between. Per germline, CDR1 MNHNS and CDR2 SASEGT. The CDR3 region has the DNA TGTGCCAGCAGTGAAGCGCCTAGGGCAGACTATGGCTACACCTTC. It yields the protein CASSEAPRADYGYTF.

With regard to this clonotype: A read error may account for a junction end that differs from germline. The V and J genes are TRBV4-1 and TRBJ2-1, with D perhaps being TRBD1 or TRBD2 (5 bases each). In germline, CDR1 is MGHRA, CDR2 YSYEKL. The CDR3 sequence is 14 residues long. The CDR3 protein is CASSQVLRDGQGVF. The CDR3 bases are TGCGCCAGCAGCCAAGTCCTTCGGGACGGCCAAGGGGTCTTC.

Concerning this clonotype itself: One end of the junction is discordant with germline, which a read error may explain. This chain joins TRBV6-2 or TRBV6-3 and TRBJ2-7, with D perhaps TRBD1 or TRBD2 (5 bases each). Germline V gene data show CDR1 as MNHEY and CDR2 as SVGEGT. The CDR3 consists of 12 residues. The CDR3 sequence is CASSYGGHGVGF. DNA of the CDR3: TGTGCCAGCAGTTACGGGGGTCATGGGGTTGGATTC.

This clonotype has a handful of counts. The rearrangement links TRBV21-1 to TRBJ1-1; the table's D call, TRBD1, was not checked against the DNA. TRBV21-1 corresponds to a pseudogene. This CDR3 has 13 residues. Written as DNA, the CDR3 is TGTGCCAGCACCCCGTGTGGGAGCACTGAAGCTTTCTTT. It specifies CASTPCGSTEAFF.

This clonotype has a handful of counts. The chain recombines TRBV12-3 or TRBV12-4 with TRBJ1-2; D gene ambiguous. Between the trimmed V and J ends, which lost 2 bases and 8 bases, there was a span of 18 bases. The CDR3 has 15 amino acids. The CDR3 DNA reads as TGTGCCAGCAGTTTATCTCCGTCTCCCAGAAGGGGCTACACCTTC. It translates to CASSLSPSPRRGYTF.

The chain employs TRBV12-3 or TRBV12-4 and TRBJ1-2; 9 bases fit TRBD1. The junction had 10 bases not matched to a gene; V was cut back by 5 bases and J by 6 bases. This CDR3 has 15 residues. The CDR3 spells CASSRLGTGKDGYTF. The CDR3 DNA follows: TGTGCCAGCAGTCGACTCGGGACAGGGAAAGATGGCTACACCTTC.

This clonotype was observed a handful of times. The V gene is TRBV5-1, the J gene TRBJ2-5; possible D gene TRBD2, 6 bases. CDR3 size: 17 residues. V dropped 5 bases and J dropped 5 bases, with 25 bases sitting between them. Per the germline V gene, CDR1 is SGHRS and CDR2 is YFSETQ. The DNA of the CDR3 is TGCGCCAGCAGTCTTTCCGGGAGCGGAACCAGGTGGGAGACCCAGTACTTC. Protein: CASSLSGSGTRWETQYF.

The sample holds a few counts of this clonotype. The chain couples TRBV11-3 to TRBJ2-5; D unclear. Deletions cut 3 bases from V and 7 bases from J, with 18 bases between. The germline V gene has CDR1 SGHNT and CDR2 YENEEA. The CDR3 extends over 15 amino acids. In DNA, the CDR3 is TGTGCCAGCAGCTTTAAAACAGATCCCTGGTGGACCCAGTACTTC. Encoded protein: CASSFKTDPWWTQYF.

This chain links TRBV20-1 with TRBJ2-2; 9 bases map to TRBD1. The CDR3 is made up of 15 amino acids. Germline CDR1 DFQATT, CDR2 SNEGSKA (reference sequence). In nucleotides, the CDR3 is TGCGGAAGAGCCGGGACAGGGCTCTTCTCCGGGGAGCTGTTTTTT. Translating gives CGRAGTGLFSGELFF.

This clonotype was seen many times. CDR3 loop: CASSLVAGTGHNEQFF. The CDR3 DNA is TGCGCCAGCAGCTTGGTGGCCGGGACAGGTCACAATGAGCAGTTCTTC. The chain combines TRBV5-1 with TRBJ2-1; TRBD1 matches 8 bases. V shed 0 bases, J shed 5 bases, and the junction held 7 bases outside the gene matches. This CDR3 comprises 16 residues. CDR1 SGHRS and CDR2 YFSETQ come from the germline V gene.

The chain uses TRBV7-6 and TRBJ2-1; 11 nucleotides line up with TRBD2. With 3 bases clipped from V and 9 bases from J, the junction kept 4 bases outside the gene matches. CDR1 is SGHVS, CDR2 FNYEAQ, per germline. The CDR3 loop spans 14 amino acids. The CDR3 reads CASSLTSGVIEQFF. CDR3 DNA: TGTGCCAGCAGCTTGACTAGCGGGGTTATTGAGCAGTTCTTC.

The gene calls are TRBV7-9 and TRBJ1-1; D is undetermined. Germline V gene lookup returns CDR1 SEHNR and CDR2 FQNEAQ (reference sequence). The V and J ends lost 4 bases and 10 bases respectively, with 25 bases between them. This CDR3 comprises 16 residues. The chain's CDR3 is CASSYQPGETTEGAFF. CDR3 coding DNA: TGTGCCAGCAGCTATCAACCGGGCGAAACGACGGAGGGAGCTTTCTTT.

A few counts support this clonotype. The V gene is TRBV11-2, the J gene TRBJ1-1, with no clear D. The CDR3 is 13 residues long. The V end was cut by 0 bases, the J end by 7 bases, with 9 bases between. Germline lookup yields CDR1 SGHAT and CDR2 FQNNGV. This chain's CDR3 is CASSLDVGSEAFF. The CDR3 coding sequence is TGTGCCAGCAGCTTAGACGTCGGGAGTGAAGCTTTCTTT. Supplemented by reference TRBV11-2 and TRBJ1-1, the full variable domain reads EAGVAQSPRYKIIEKRQSVAFWCNPISGHATLYWYQQILGQGPKLLIQFQNNGVVDDSQLPKDRFSAERLKGVDSTLKIQPAKLEDSAVYLCASSLDVGSEAFFGQGTRLTVV.

V gene TRBV24-1 combines with J gene TRBJ2-4; TRBD1 agrees at 9 bases. Trimming at V came to 7 bases and at J to 8 bases, leaving 8 bases not matched to a gene. This CDR3 has 14 amino acids. Germline CDR1 reads KGHDR; CDR2 reads SFDVKD. This CDR3 is CATSGGQGLDIQYF. The CDR3, as DNA: TGTGCCACCAGCGGGGGACAGGGTCTAGACATTCAGTACTTC.

V and J are TRBV4-3 and TRBJ2-1; 11 nucleotides agree with TRBD2. Germline lookup yields CDR1 LGHNA and CDR2 YSLEER. After removal of 1 base from V and 7 bases from J, the junction contained 9 bases not matched to a gene. This CDR3 spans 17 amino acids. The CDR3 region is CASSQGPGVAGGNEQFF. CDR3 DNA sequence: TGCGCCAGCAGCCAAGGTCCGGGGGTAGCGGGAGGGAATGAGCAGTTCTTC.

This clonotype was seen a single time. This chain connects TRBV4-3 to TRBJ2-7; D is uncertain. With the DNA end fitting TRBJ2-1 better, the J assignment may be wrong. The germline V gene encodes CDR1 LGHNA and CDR2 YSLEER. The CDR3 sequence is 13 residues long. CDR3 coding DNA: TGCGCCAGCAGCCGTTCCCAGTCCTACGAGCAGTTCTTC. This encodes CASSRSQSYEQFF.

V and J are TRBV7-9 and TRBJ1-1; 7 positions match TRBD1. Per germline, CDR1 SEHNR and CDR2 FQNEAQ (reference sequence). This CDR3 spans 14 amino acids. The J segment lost 1 base and the V segment lost 5 bases, leaving 4 bases of the junction unmatched. The chain's CDR3 is CASSKGARNTEAFF. CDR3 nucleotides: TGTGCCAGCAGCAAGGGGGCCAGGAACACTGAAGCTTTCTTT.

V gene TRBV7-9 combines with J gene TRBJ2-3; D call uncertain. Between the trimmed V and J ends, which lost 4 bases and 2 bases, there was a span of 10 bases. This CDR3 comprises 14 residues. Germline lookup yields CDR1 SEHNR and CDR2 FQNEAQ (reference sequence). CDR3 in DNA: TGTGCCAGCAGCTCCGCCAGTCCCACAGATACGCAGTATTTT. It specifies CASSSASPTDTQYF.

This clonotype was counted between two and nine times. This chain links TRBV7-3 with TRBJ2-1; 9 positions agree with TRBD1. Germline CDR1 is SGHTA and CDR2 is FQGTGA. The V and J ends lost 5 bases and 9 bases, in that order; junction bases with no gene match: 2. CDR3 length equals 12 residues. CDR3 in amino acids: CASSRTGVEQFF. The DNA of the CDR3 is TGTGCCAGCAGCCGGACAGGGGTTGAGCAGTTCTTC.

This clonotype showed up just a few times. The chain couples TRBV12-3 or TRBV12-4 to TRBJ2-7, with TRBD2 matching 7 bases. Trimming at V came to 6 bases and at J to 5 bases, leaving 13 bases not matched to a gene. The CDR3 totals 15 residues. The CDR3 loop is CASSQGEGFRHEQYF. Written as DNA, the CDR3 is TGTGCCAGCAGCCAAGGGGAGGGATTCCGTCACGAGCAGTACTTC.